These T cell receptor beta chains were read from a single sample in a study of blood T cell repertoires in COVID-19. Profiled with immunoSEQ multiplex PCR; TCRdb holds only in-frame clones, not every one. The data show some 250,000 clones, with around 86% seen just once and about 3.3% held by the top ten. Material for sequencing was PBMCs or T cells enriched from blood (not recorded which). These receptors originate from a woman between 40 and 55 years old with acute COVID-19. CDR3s include the opening cysteine and the closing phenylalanine or tryptophan. The order of the fields is clone size, V gene, J gene, D gene, CDR3 DNA, CDR3 protein. A D gene is named only where the DNA matches it firmly. Clone size is stated in some rows and not others, as once, few, many or a class when expanded.

abundance: .
v_gene: TRBV7-9
j_gene: TRBJ2-5
d_gene: .
CDR3nt: TGTGCCAGCAGCTTAGCAGCGGAGACCCAGTACTTC
CDR3aa: CASSLAAETQYF

abundance: .
v_gene: TRBV14
j_gene: TRBJ2-7
d_gene: TRBD1
CDR3nt: TGTGCCAGCAGTTGGACAGGTTCCTTCTACGAGCAGTACTTC
CDR3aa: CASSWTGSFYEQYF

abundance: .
v_gene: TRBV7-2
j_gene: TRBJ1-5
d_gene: .
CDR3nt: TGTGCCAGCAGCTTAGCAGGGGTAGGACAGCCCCAGCATTTT
CDR3aa: CASSLAGVGQPQHF

abundance: few
v_gene: TRBV24-1
j_gene: TRBJ1-2
d_gene: .
CDR3nt: TGTGCCACCAGTGATGAGGGGGTGAGTGGCTACACCTTC
CDR3aa: CATSDEGVSGYTF

abundance: few
v_gene: TRBV19
j_gene: TRBJ1-2
d_gene: .
CDR3nt: TGTGCCAGTAGTATTCCACAGGGAACTACGAACTTCGGCTACACCTTC
CDR3aa: CASSIPQGTTNFGYTF

abundance: .
v_gene: TRBV9
j_gene: TRBJ2-3
d_gene: TRBD2
CDR3nt: TGTGCCAGCAGCGTGCCTAGCGGGAAACCCACAGATACGCAGTATTTT
CDR3aa: CASSVPSGKPTDTQYF

abundance: .
v_gene: TRBV9
j_gene: TRBJ1-4
d_gene: TRBD1
CDR3nt: TGTGCCAGCAGCGCCAAACAGGGGGTAGATGAAAAACTGTTTTTT
CDR3aa: CASSAKQGVDEKLFF

abundance: .
v_gene: TRBV14
j_gene: TRBJ2-3
d_gene: TRBD2
CDR3nt: TGTGCCAGCAGCACCCCCTATTCCATAGCGGGGGACACAGATACGCAGTATTTT
CDR3aa: CASSTPYSIAGDTDTQYF

abundance: few
v_gene: TRBV9
j_gene: TRBJ1-2
d_gene: TRBD1
CDR3nt: TGTGCCAGCAGCTCTCGGACAGGATTCGATGGCTACACCTTC
CDR3aa: CASSSRTGFDGYTF

abundance: .
v_gene: TRBV9
j_gene: TRBJ2-3
d_gene: TRBD2
CDR3nt: TGTGCCAGCAGCCGTAGCGGGACGCTTAGCACAGATACGCAGTATTTT
CDR3aa: CASSRSGTLSTDTQYF

abundance: .
v_gene: TRBV19
j_gene: TRBJ2-1
d_gene: .
CDR3nt: TGTGCCAGTAGCGGGACTTACCAGAAGCAGTTCTTC
CDR3aa: CASSGTYQKQFF

abundance: many
v_gene: TRBV6-5
j_gene: TRBJ1-1
d_gene: .
CDR3nt: TGTGCCAGCAGGAGCGCCTCCATGAACACTGAAGCTTTCTTT
CDR3aa: CASRSASMNTEAFF

abundance: few
v_gene: TRBV5-1
j_gene: TRBJ2-2
d_gene: .
CDR3nt: TGCGCCAGCAGCCCGACACTGGGCCGCACCGGGGAGCTGTTTTTT
CDR3aa: CASSPTLGRTGELFF

abundance: .
v_gene: TRBV30
j_gene: TRBJ2-5
d_gene: TRBD2
CDR3nt: TGTGCCTGGAGCCGTCTAGCGGGAGGAGGAGAGACCCAGTACTTC
CDR3aa: CAWSRLAGGGETQYF

abundance: .
v_gene: TRBV4-2
j_gene: TRBJ2-3
d_gene: TRBD2
CDR3nt: TGTGCCAGCGCCCGGGAGAAGACTAGCGGGAGTTCAGATACGCAGTATTTT
CDR3aa: CASAREKTSGSSDTQYF

abundance: once
v_gene: TRBV14
j_gene: TRBJ2-2
d_gene: .
CDR3nt: TGTGCCAGCAGCCCCCGGGTTACCGGGGAGCTGTTTTTT
CDR3aa: CASSPRVTGELFF

abundance: .
v_gene: TRBV6-5
j_gene: TRBJ2-1
d_gene: .
CDR3nt: TGTGCCAGCAGAGCGACCAACATTAATTTGGATGAGCAGTTCTTC
CDR3aa: CASRATNINLDEQFF

abundance: .
v_gene: TRBV2
j_gene: TRBJ2-1
d_gene: TRBD2
CDR3nt: TGTGCCAGCAGTGAAGCGCTGCTAGCGGATACCTACAATGAGCAGTTCTTC
CDR3aa: CASSEALLADTYNEQFF

abundance: .
v_gene: TRBV7-3
j_gene: TRBJ2-1
d_gene: TRBD2
CDR3nt: TGTGCCAGCCGCGGGAGTGACAATGAGCAGTTCTTC
CDR3aa: CASRGSDNEQFF

abundance: .
v_gene: TRBV7-9
j_gene: TRBJ2-5
d_gene: .
CDR3nt: TGTGCCAGCAGCTCAGAGGGTCTAGCCGAGACCCAGTACTTC
CDR3aa: CASSSEGLAETQYF

abundance: .
v_gene: TRBV5-4
j_gene: TRBJ2-2
d_gene: TRBD2
CDR3nt: TGTGCCAGCATCCGGACTAGCGGAACGAACACCGGGGAGCTGTTTTTT
CDR3aa: CASIRTSGTNTGELFF

abundance: .
v_gene: TRBV19
j_gene: TRBJ2-2
d_gene: TRBD2
CDR3nt: TGTGCCAGTAGTATAGCGGGAGGGCTCGGGGAGCTGTTTTTT
CDR3aa: CASSIAGGLGELFF

abundance: once
v_gene: TRBV27
j_gene: TRBJ1-1
d_gene: .
CDR3nt: TGTGCCAGCAGACAGGGAAGAACTGAAGCTTTCTTT
CDR3aa: CASRQGRTEAFF

abundance: .
v_gene: TRBV4-2
j_gene: TRBJ2-1
d_gene: TRBD2
CDR3nt: TGTGCCAGCAGCCACGAGGGCGGACTAGCGGGAAACAATGAGCAGTTCTTC
CDR3aa: CASSHEGGLAGNNEQFF

abundance: .
v_gene: TRBV7-8
j_gene: TRBJ2-2
d_gene: TRBD1
CDR3nt: TGTGCCAGCAGCCCAGACAGGGGTGGGGACTCCGGGGAGCTGTTTTTT
CDR3aa: CASSPDRGGDSGELFF

abundance: once
v_gene: TRBV5-8
j_gene: TRBJ1-2
d_gene: .
CDR3nt: TGTGCCAGCAGGAGGATTCCGGGAAACTTTGATCCTCCAGCTAACTATGGCTACACCTTC
CDR3aa: CASRRIPGNFDPPANYGYTF

abundance: .
v_gene: TRBV9
j_gene: TRBJ2-1
d_gene: TRBD2
CDR3nt: TGTGCCAGCAGCGTAGTTGCGGGAGGGCCAAATGAGCAGTTCTTC
CDR3aa: CASSVVAGGPNEQFF

abundance: .
v_gene: TRBV6-5
j_gene: TRBJ1-2
d_gene: .
CDR3nt: TGTGCCAGCAGTTACGAAGGCTGGAGGTATGGCTACACCTTC
CDR3aa: CASSYEGWRYGYTF

abundance: .
v_gene: TRBV18
j_gene: TRBJ1-3
d_gene: .
CDR3nt: TGTGCCAGCTCACCGAGAGGGGGAATTGGAAACACCATATATTTT
CDR3aa: CASSPRGGIGNTIYF

abundance: few
v_gene: TRBV9
j_gene: TRBJ2-5
d_gene: TRBD1
CDR3nt: TGTGCCAGCAGCGCCGGACAGGGCCAAGAGACCCAGTACTTC
CDR3aa: CASSAGQGQETQYF

abundance: .
v_gene: TRBV27
j_gene: TRBJ1-4
d_gene: TRBD1
CDR3nt: TGTGCCAGCAGTTTAGTTTTAGGGGGCGCAGGAGAAAAACTGTTTTTT
CDR3aa: CASSLVLGGAGEKLFF